One sample yielded the 27 T cell receptor beta chains listed below, sequenced in a study of blood T cell repertoires in COVID-19. Sequencing used immunoSEQ multiplex PCR; TCRdb keeps in-frame clones, though not all of them. In the table there are about 76,000 clones, more than 75% of which are singletons. Input material: peripheral blood. The source of these receptors is a man between 60 and 75 years old with COVID-19, enrolled during active disease.

V gene TRBV19 combines with J gene TRBJ1-6; 7 bases map to TRBD1. J lost 6 bases, V lost 4 bases, and 6 bases had no gene match. The length of the CDR3 is 15 residues. Germline V gene sequence: CDR1 LNHDA, CDR2 SQIVND (reference sequence). CDR3 in DNA: TGTGCCAGTAGTACCCGGGACAGACCTAATTCACCCCTCCACTTT. Protein product: CASSTRDRPNSPLHF. The full variable domain, rest sourced from reference TRBV19 and TRBJ1-6, is DGGITQSPKYLFRKEGQNVTLSCEQNLNHDAMYWYRQDPGQGLRLIYYSQIVNDFQKGDIAEGYSVSREKKESFPLTVTSAQKNPTAFYLCASSTRDRPNSPLHFGNGTRLTVT.

CDR3 sequence reads: CASSAGSTNEKLFF. For the CDR3, the DNA is TGTGCCAGCAGTGCAGGGTCAACTAATGAAAAACTGTTTTTT. V and J are TRBV27 and TRBJ1-4, with a tentative D call TRBD1 (5 bases). The CDR3 is 14 amino acids. Germline V lookup: CDR1 MNHEY, CDR2 SMNVEV (reference sequence). V lost 5 bases and J 0 bases, leaving 7 bases between the germline ends. The full variable domain, with the rest looked up from reference TRBV27 and TRBJ1-4, is EAQVTQNPRYLITVTGKKLTVTCSQNMNHEYMSWYRQDPGLGLRQIYYSMNVEVTDKGDVPEGYKVSRKEKRNFPLILESPSPNQTSLYFCASSAGSTNEKLFFGSGTQLSVL.

The chain carries TRBV9 and TRBJ2-7; the match to TRBD1 covers 8 bases. Losses at the gene ends were 6 bases for V and 2 bases for J; bases not matched to a gene: 19. Germline assignment: CDR1 SGDLS and CDR2 YYNGEE. The CDR3 covers 18 residues. This CDR3 is CASILQGTGRPKPYEQYF. The CDR3 region has the DNA TGTGCCAGCATCCTGCAAGGGACAGGCCGTCCTAAACCCTACGAGCAGTACTTC.

The chain has TRBV24-1 and TRBJ2-2; TRBD1 might be the D (6 bases). CDR3 length: 14 amino acids. CDR1 and CDR2 (germline): KGHDR, SFDVKD. Between the trimmed V and J ends, which lost 4 bases and 6 bases, there was a span of 11 bases. CDR3 in amino acids: CATSDPTGPGELFF. As DNA, the CDR3 is TGTGCCACCAGTGACCCTACAGGGCCCGGGGAGCTGTTTTTT.

This clone was seen a few times. The chain employs TRBV6-1 and TRBJ2-1; 9 bases are a match to TRBD2. Germline-derived CDR1 and CDR2 are MNHNS and SASEGT. Unmatched junction bases numbered 11, after V lost 1 base and J lost 10 bases. This CDR3 has 16 residues. The CDR3 reads CASSEVGPRGGREQFF. CDR3 bases: TGTGCCAGCAGTGAAGTCGGACCGCGGGGGGGCCGCGAGCAGTTCTTC.

The V and J genes are TRBV11-2 and TRBJ2-1; 7 bases are shared with TRBD2. The CDR3 length is 15 residues. With 5 bases clipped from V and 0 bases from J, the junction kept 4 bases outside the gene matches. The germline V gene encodes CDR1 SGHAT and CDR2 FQNNGV. CDR3: CASSPGLSSYNEQFF. The CDR3 DNA reads as TGTGCCAGCAGCCCGGGACTAAGCTCCTACAATGAGCAGTTCTTC.

This chain connects TRBV7-9 to TRBJ1-4; TRBD1 aligns across 9 bases. CDR3 length: 14 residues. Per the germline V gene, CDR1 is SEHNR and CDR2 is FQNEAQ (reference sequence). V was pared by 5 bases and J by 8 bases, with 6 bases of the junction left unmatched. The CDR3 nucleotides are TGTGCCAGCAGCGCCGGGACAGGGCGGGAAAAACTGTTTTTT. This codes for CASSAGTGREKLFF.

The CDR3, as DNA: TGTGCCAGCAGCCCGTACAGGGGCTCTGGAAACACCATATATTTT. Amino acids: CASSPYRGSGNTIYF. This sequence joins TRBV3-1 (or the pseudogene TRBV3-2) and TRBJ1-3, with 7 bases matching TRBD1. The junction had 3 bases not matched to a gene; V was cut back by 4 bases and J by 0 bases. There are 15 residues in the CDR3. Germline V gene data show CDR1 as LGHDT and CDR2 as YNNKEL (reference sequence).

The chain carries TRBV6-5 and TRBJ2-1; 7 bases are shared with TRBD1. J was trimmed by 2 bases and V by 7 bases; bases with no gene match: 5. Germline V gene data show CDR1 as MNHEY and CDR2 as SVGAGI. This CDR3 is 14 amino acids long. CDR3 residues: CASTQGVTYNEQFF. CDR3 coding DNA: TGTGCCAGCACCCAGGGGGTCACCTACAATGAGCAGTTCTTC.

V usage is TRBV5-1 and J usage is TRBJ1-3; no definite D call. V lost 0 bases to trimming and J lost 0 bases, with 7 bases between them. The CDR3 has 15 amino acids. Germline assignment: CDR1 SGHRS and CDR2 YFSETQ. The DNA for the CDR3 is TGCGCCAGCAGCTTGGCTAGCACCTCTGGAAACACCATATATTTT. Translated, it gives CASSLASTSGNTIYF.

The chain joins TRBV6-2 or TRBV6-3 to TRBJ2-3; 10 bases fit TRBD1. Trimming removed 6 bases from V and 0 bases from J; junction bases left unmatched: 12. The CDR3 has 18 residues. CDR1 and CDR2 from the germline V gene are MNHEY and SVGEGT. CDR3 amino acids: CASSPTRDRGASTDTQYF. For the CDR3, the DNA is TGTGCCAGCAGCCCCACCCGGGACAGGGGTGCTAGCACAGATACGCAGTATTTT.

The J gene is TRBJ1-1, the V gene TRBV5-1; TRBD1 aligns across 8 bases. V dropped 5 bases and J dropped 4; count of bases not matched to a gene: 10. Germline CDR1 SGHRS, CDR2 YFSETQ. This CDR3 is 15 amino acids long. CDR3 residues: CASRAGGYFGTEAFF. The CDR3 DNA reads as TGCGCCAGCAGGGCAGGGGGCTACTTCGGCACTGAAGCTTTCTTT.

The V gene is TRBV5-1, the J gene TRBJ1-2, with D possibly being TRBD1 (6 bases). Trimming stripped 5 bases from V and 5 bases from J, with 10 bases between. CDR1 is SGHRS and CDR2 is YFSETQ in the germline V gene. The CDR3 loop spans 12 amino acids. The CDR3, as DNA: TGCGCCAGCAGGGAGGACAGTTATGGCTACACCTTC. The encoded protein is CASREDSYGYTF.

The genes are TRBV24-1 and TRBJ1-1; 11 bases line up with TRBD1. Looked up from germline, CDR1 is KGHDR and CDR2 is SFDVKD. The CDR3 contains 17 residues. Trimming cost V 2 bases and J 3 bases; bases outside gene matches: 7. The CDR3 reads CATSDSPGQGADTEAFF. CDR3 sequence (DNA): TGTGCCACCAGTGATTCCCCCGGACAGGGGGCGGACACTGAAGCTTTCTTT.

This chain joins TRBV7-9 and TRBJ1-2; no clear D. In germline, CDR1 is SEHNR, CDR2 FQNEAQ (reference sequence). This CDR3 has 11 amino acids. V lost 5 bases and J 8 bases, leaving 9 bases between the germline ends. CDR3 sequence reads: CASSLSSGYTF. For the CDR3, the DNA is TGTGCCAGCAGCCTAAGTTCGGGCTACACCTTC.

V and J are TRBV19 and TRBJ1-2, with D possibly being TRBD1 (5 bases). The V and J ends lost 7 bases and 8 bases respectively, with 14 bases between them. Germline values: CDR1 LNHDA, CDR2 SQIVND (reference sequence). CDR3 size: 12 residues. This CDR3 is CASTEYRSGYTF. The CDR3 DNA sequence: TGTGCCAGTACCGAATACAGGTCGGGCTACACCTTC.

With respect to this clone: An end of the junction does not agree with germline; a read error may underlie this. V usage is TRBV5-1 and J usage is TRBJ1-1, with a tentative D call TRBD1 (5 bases). This CDR3 contains 14 residues. Germline V lookup: CDR1 SGHRS, CDR2 YFSETQ. The CDR3 spells CVSKVTVLNTEAFF. As DNA, the CDR3 is TGCGTCAGCAAGGTGACAGTTCTGAACACTGAAGCTTTCTTT.

This clone came up once. The chain employs TRBV7-9 and TRBJ2-1; 7 nucleotides match TRBD2. The CDR3 length is 15 residues. Losses at the gene ends were 5 bases for V and 6 bases for J; bases not matched to a gene: 10. CDR1 is SEHNR and CDR2 is FQNEAQ in the germline V gene (reference sequence). The CDR3 region has the DNA TGTGCCAGCAGCATCAACCAAGCGGGAATCAATGAGCAGTTCTTC. It yields the protein CASSINQAGINEQFF.

The chain employs TRBV15 and TRBJ2-1, with D perhaps TRBD2 (5 bases). This CDR3 contains 15 residues. Germline assignment: CDR1 LNHNV and CDR2 YYDKDF (reference sequence). Trimming stripped 1 base from V and 0 bases from J, with 7 bases between. In DNA, the CDR3 is TGTGCCACCAGCAGAGTAGGGAGCTCCTACAATGAGCAGTTCTTC. As protein: CATSRVGSSYNEQFF. The complete variable domain, with remaining parts taken from reference TRBV15 and TRBJ2-1, reads DAMVIQNPRYQVTQFGKPVTLSCSQTLNHNVMYWYQQKSSQAPKLLFHYYDKDFNNEADTPDNFQSRRPNTSFCFLDIRSPGLGDTAMYLCATSRVGSSYNEQFFGPGTRLTVL.

This clone was found a few times. The rearrangement joins TRBV5-1 to TRBJ1-1; 8 bases are shared with TRBD1. V shed 2 bases and J 3 bases; nucleotides not matched to a gene: 0. CDR1 SGHRS and CDR2 YFSETQ come from the germline V gene. This CDR3 comprises 13 residues. CDR3 sequence: CASSLQGDTEAFF. CDR3 coding DNA: TGCGCCAGCAGCTTACAGGGGGACACTGAAGCTTTCTTT.

The V call is TRBV28, the J call TRBJ1-1; D is undetermined. The CDR3 extends over 13 amino acids. Trimming removed 5 bases from V and 1 base from J, with 8 bases in between. In germline, CDR1 is MDHEN, CDR2 SYDVKM. The CDR3 region is CASSRGANTEAFF. The CDR3 bases are TGTGCCAGCAGTCGAGGAGCGAACACTGAAGCTTTCTTT.

This rearrangement joins TRBV5-1 to TRBJ2-7; a possible D gene is TRBD1 (6 bases). The CDR3 spans 15 residues. CDR1 and CDR2 (germline): SGHRS, YFSETQ. V was pared by 4 bases and J by 5 bases, with 19 bases between. This CDR3 reads CASSPGHGGDDEQYF. In nucleotides, the CDR3 is TGCGCCAGCAGCCCAGGGCATGGGGGCGACGACGAGCAGTACTTC.

The chain recombines TRBV7-3 with TRBJ1-1, with a possible D match to TRBD1 (6 bases). The CDR3 totals 13 residues. The V end lost 3 bases, the J end lost 2 bases, and 7 bases lay between the germline ends. The germline V gene encodes CDR1 SGHTA and CDR2 FQGTGA. CDR3 DNA sequence: TGTGCCAGCAGCTTGGACAGTAACACTGAAGCTTTCTTT. Residues: CASSLDSNTEAFF.

The V call is TRBV2, the J call TRBJ2-7; TRBD2 aligns across 8 bases. The V segment lost 6 bases and the J segment 7 bases; nucleotides outside the gene matches: 5. CDR1 and CDR2 from the germline V gene are SNHLY and FYNNEI. The CDR3 is made up of 12 amino acids. CDR3 region: CASRERGWEQYF. In DNA, the CDR3 is TGTGCCAGCAGGGAGCGGGGGTGGGAGCAGTACTTC.

The gene calls are TRBV6-5 and TRBJ1-2; D remains ambiguous. The CDR3 extends over 14 amino acids. V was clipped by 2 bases and J by 9 bases, with 16 bases between them. Germline V gives CDR1 MNHEY, CDR2 SVGAGI. CDR3 sequence reads: CASSYRGTVRRYTF. CDR3 sequence (DNA): TGTGCCAGCAGTTACCGGGGTACAGTTAGGCGCTACACCTTC.

This clone is a singleton in its sample. CDR3 residues: CASSLQGRGDTEAFF. DNA for the CDR3: TGCGCCAGCAGCTTGCAGGGCAGGGGAGATACTGAAGCTTTCTTT. This sequence joins TRBV5-1 and TRBJ1-1, with D perhaps TRBD1 (6 bases). V dropped 1 base and J dropped 5 bases, with 15 bases sitting between them. This CDR3 has 15 amino acids. Germline CDR1 and CDR2: SGHRS and YFSETQ.

By proportion, this clone is medium-sized. This chain connects TRBV3-1 (or the pseudogene TRBV3-2) to TRBJ1-1; 8 bases align to TRBD1. V lost 1 base to trimming and J lost 7 bases; unmatched junction nucleotides: 11. The CDR3 is 16 amino acids. Germline V CDR1 and CDR2: LGHDT, YNNKEL (reference sequence). The CDR3 DNA sequence: TGTGCCAGCAGCCAAGGCGCAGGGGGCCAGGGAAGTGAAGCTTTCTTT. This sequence encodes CASSQGAGGQGSEAFF.